The present TCR beta chain was sequenced within a study of PD-L1 blockade in urothelial cancer. This table comes from immunoSEQ multiplex PCR, and its TCRdb copy is limited to in-frame clones, with some not included. This table holds about 95,000 clones, roughly 90% found once. The CDR3 loop spans 14 amino acids. Germline CDR1 is LGHNA and CDR2 is YSLEER. Trimming took off 0 bases at V and 6 bases at J, with 12 bases between the two ends. Details on this clone: Its antigen is not known.

Sample time point: pretreatment peripheral blood. Each patient contributed between 1 and 8 total time points of blood mononuclear cells, pretreatment and during treatment. Study-level results: Survival was better when pretreatment blood TCR clonality fell below the median.

The sequence was collected from a man aged 55 to 70 with urothelial cancer. Sequenced here: PBMCs, sampled around atezolizumab (anti-PD-L1) treatment. V and J are TRBV4-3 and TRBJ2-7; maybe TRBD1 (6 bases). The CDR3: CASSQDIWGREQYF. The DNA of the CDR3 is TGCGCCAGCAGCCAAGATATTTGGGGGCGCGAGCAGTACTTC.